This is a list of T cell receptor beta chains from one sample in a study of T cell repertoires in cytomegalovirus infection. In TCRdb, the reads were re-called with MiXCR into one record per CDR3 protein. Among around 550,000 distinct CDR3 sequences listed, 26% were seen once. The specimen was PBMCs. These receptors originate from a human donor in good health (CMV status not recorded). Some clones in this sample may be carry-over from other donors' samples. CDR3s include the opening cysteine and the closing phenylalanine or tryptophan. Each record gives: D gene, clone size, J gene, V gene, CDR3 protein, CDR3 DNA. D genes are given only for firm matches. Size values are once, few and many counts, or a class for expanded clones, and some rows have none.

d_gene: -
abundance: -
j_gene: TRBJ1-6
v_gene: TRBV27
CDR3aa: CANQTDRSSYNSPLHF
CDR3nt: TGTGCCAACCAGACAGATCGGAGCTCCTATAATTCACCCCTCCACTTT

d_gene: -
abundance: -
j_gene: TRBJ1-1
v_gene: TRBV7-2
CDR3aa: CASSLAGFTEAFF
CDR3nt: TGTGCCAGCAGCTTAGCGGGTTTTACTGAAGCTTTCTTT

d_gene: TRBD1
abundance: -
j_gene: TRBJ2-1
v_gene: TRBV6-2/TRBV6-3
CDR3aa: CASRTPPGQFYNEQFF
CDR3nt: TGTGCCAGCAGAACACCCCCGGGACAGTTCTACAATGAGCAGTTCTTC

d_gene: -
abundance: once
j_gene: TRBJ2-1
v_gene: TRBV12-3/TRBV12-4
CDR3aa: CASSFEFSTYNEQFF
CDR3nt: TGTGCCAGCAGTTTTGAATTTTCAACCTACAATGAGCAGTTCTTC

d_gene: TRBD1
abundance: -
j_gene: TRBJ1-1
v_gene: TRBV27
CDR3aa: CASSWDRGWTEAFF
CDR3nt: TGTGCCAGCAGTTGGGACAGGGGTTGGACTGAAGCTTTCTTT

d_gene: -
abundance: many
j_gene: TRBJ1-1
v_gene: TRBV7-8
CDR3aa: CASSRSGADTEAFF
CDR3nt: TGTGCCAGCAGCCGATCAGGGGCGGACACTGAAGCTTTCTTT

d_gene: TRBD2
abundance: few
j_gene: TRBJ2-1
v_gene: TRBV5-4
CDR3aa: CASSPDLPQSSGRGNEQFF
CDR3nt: TGTGCCAGCAGCCCGGACCTTCCTCAGTCTAGCGGGAGGGGCAATGAGCAGTTCTTC

d_gene: TRBD2
abundance: few
j_gene: TRBJ2-3
v_gene: TRBV11-2
CDR3aa: CASSKRLAGPIDTQYF
CDR3nt: TGTGCCAGCAGCAAAAGACTAGCGGGGCCCATAGATACGCAGTATTTT

d_gene: -
abundance: -
j_gene: TRBJ2-4
v_gene: TRBV12-3/TRBV12-4
CDR3aa: CASGRKGVGDIQYF
CDR3nt: TGTGCCAGCGGGAGGAAGGGGGTTGGAGACATTCAGTACTTC

d_gene: -
abundance: few
j_gene: TRBJ1-5
v_gene: TRBV27
CDR3aa: CASSFSDSNQPQHF
CDR3nt: TGTGCCAGCAGTTTTAGTGATAGCAATCAGCCCCAGCATTTT

d_gene: -
abundance: -
j_gene: TRBJ2-2
v_gene: TRBV7-2
CDR3aa: CASSLDRRTGNTGELFF
CDR3nt: TGTGCCAGCAGCTTAGACCGACGTACGGGCAACACCGGGGAGCTGTTTTTT

d_gene: -
abundance: -
j_gene: TRBJ2-5
v_gene: TRBV4-1
CDR3aa: CASSQEARGYTETQYF
CDR3nt: TGCGCCAGCAGCCAAGAAGCCCGGGGGTACACAGAGACCCAGTACTTC

d_gene: -
abundance: many
j_gene: TRBJ1-1
v_gene: TRBV28
CDR3aa: CASKTANTEAFF
CDR3nt: TGTGCCAGTAAGACGGCGAACACTGAAGCTTTCTTT

d_gene: -
abundance: many
j_gene: TRBJ2-3
v_gene: TRBV7-8
CDR3aa: CASSPWARATDTQYF
CDR3nt: TGTGCCAGCAGCCCGTGGGCGAGGGCCACAGATACGCAGTATTTT

d_gene: -
abundance: -
j_gene: TRBJ1-2
v_gene: TRBV12-5
CDR3aa: CASSSSFNYGYTF
CDR3nt: TGTGCTAGTTCGTCTAGCTTTAACTATGGCTACACCTTC

d_gene: TRBD2
abundance: -
j_gene: TRBJ2-1
v_gene: TRBV7-2
CDR3aa: CASSDGLAGDDEQFF
CDR3nt: TGTGCCAGCAGCGACGGACTAGCGGGAGACGATGAGCAGTTCTTC

d_gene: TRBD2
abundance: -
j_gene: TRBJ2-7
v_gene: TRBV19
CDR3aa: CASSLPGGLYEQYF
CDR3nt: TGTGCCAGTAGTCTCCCGGGGGGACTATACGAGCAGTACTTC

d_gene: -
abundance: -
j_gene: TRBJ2-7
v_gene: TRBV13
CDR3aa: CASSSSLRGSYEQYF
CDR3nt: TGTGCCAGCAGCTCCTCCCTCCGCGGCTCCTACGAGCAGTACTTC

d_gene: TRBD2
abundance: -
j_gene: TRBJ2-1
v_gene: TRBV12-3/TRBV12-4
CDR3aa: CASSLRLAGGDNEQFF
CDR3nt: TGTGCCAGCAGTTTACGGCTAGCGGGAGGAGACAATGAGCAGTTCTTC

d_gene: -
abundance: once
j_gene: TRBJ2-5
v_gene: TRBV15
CDR3aa: CATSRGDSQETQYF
CDR3nt: TGTGCCACCAGCAGAGGAGACAGCCAAGAGACCCAGTACTTC

d_gene: TRBD1
abundance: -
j_gene: TRBJ1-2
v_gene: TRBV7-2
CDR3aa: CASSLVGQGLYGYTF
CDR3nt: TGTGCCAGCAGCTTAGTAGGACAGGGTCTCTATGGCTACACCTTC

d_gene: TRBD2
abundance: -
j_gene: TRBJ2-7
v_gene: TRBV7-9
CDR3aa: CASSPPTSGRAYEQYF
CDR3nt: TGTGCCAGCAGCCCTCCCACTAGCGGGAGAGCGTACGAGCAGTACTTC

d_gene: -
abundance: -
j_gene: TRBJ1-2
v_gene: TRBV2
CDR3aa: CASSDMSPFYGYTF
CDR3nt: TGTGCCAGCAGTGACATGTCACCTTTCTATGGCTACACCTTC

d_gene: -
abundance: few
j_gene: TRBJ1-1
v_gene: TRBV6-5
CDR3aa: CASSYTFSGSPGGYTEAFF
CDR3nt: TGTGCCAGCAGTTACACATTCTCAGGTTCTCCTGGGGGGTACACTGAAGCTTTCTTT

d_gene: -
abundance: -
j_gene: TRBJ2-1
v_gene: TRBV29-1
CDR3aa: CSVEMASYEQFF
CDR3nt: TGCAGCGTTGAAATGGCCAGCTATGAGCAGTTCTTC

d_gene: TRBD1
abundance: few
j_gene: TRBJ1-6
v_gene: TRBV20-1
CDR3aa: CSARGQGSSYNSPLHF
CDR3nt: TGCAGTGCTAGGGGACAGGGCAGCTCCTATAATTCACCCCTCCACTTT

d_gene: -
abundance: -
j_gene: TRBJ1-4
v_gene: TRBV7-2
CDR3aa: CASSFAQRDEKLFF
CDR3nt: TGTGCCAGCAGCTTTGCCCAGCGGGATGAAAAACTGTTTTTT

d_gene: TRBD2
abundance: many
j_gene: TRBJ2-1
v_gene: TRBV6-5
CDR3aa: CASSYSNWPSGKNEQFF
CDR3nt: TGTGCCAGCAGTTACTCGAACTGGCCTAGCGGGAAGAATGAGCAGTTCTTC

d_gene: -
abundance: -
j_gene: TRBJ2-1
v_gene: TRBV29-1
CDR3aa: CSTSGGRYNEQFF
CDR3nt: TGCAGCACAAGTGGAGGGCGCTACAATGAGCAGTTCTTC

d_gene: -
abundance: -
j_gene: TRBJ2-7
v_gene: TRBV10-2
CDR3aa: CASKWGGAYEQYF
CDR3nt: TGCGCCAGCAAATGGGGCGGTGCCTACGAGCAGTACTTC

d_gene: -
abundance: few
j_gene: TRBJ2-3
v_gene: TRBV12-3/TRBV12-4
CDR3aa: CASSPPGPSTDTQYF
CDR3nt: TGTGCCAGCAGCCCCCCGGGACCAAGCACAGATACGCAGTATTTT

d_gene: -
abundance: -
j_gene: TRBJ2-5
v_gene: TRBV5-5
CDR3aa: CASSLSLRQGGQTQYF
CDR3nt: TGTGCCAGCAGCTTATCTCTCCGACAGGGAGGACAGACCCAGTACTTC

d_gene: -
abundance: -
j_gene: TRBJ1-5
v_gene: TRBV6-6
CDR3aa: CASSYNSRVGSNQPQHF
CDR3nt: TGTGCCAGCAGTTACAACTCTCGGGTGGGGAGCAATCAGCCCCAGCATTTT

d_gene: -
abundance: -
j_gene: TRBJ2-7
v_gene: TRBV6-2/TRBV6-3
CDR3aa: CASRYKGGPSYEQYF
CDR3nt: TGTGCCAGCAGATACAAAGGTGGACCATCCTACGAGCAGTACTTC

d_gene: TRBD1
abundance: few
j_gene: TRBJ2-7
v_gene: TRBV15
CDR3aa: CATKAGGYYEQYF
CDR3nt: TGTGCCACCAAGGCAGGGGGATACTACGAGCAGTACTTC

d_gene: -
abundance: -
j_gene: TRBJ2-6
v_gene: TRBV6-5
CDR3aa: CASSSTAHSGANVLTF
CDR3nt: TGTGCCAGCAGTTCGACGGCTCACTCTGGGGCCAACGTCCTGACTTTC

d_gene: -
abundance: few
j_gene: TRBJ2-3
v_gene: TRBV5-1
CDR3aa: CASSSGLQGTSTDTQYF
CDR3nt: TGCGCCAGCAGCTCGGGTTTGCAGGGCACTAGCACAGATACGCAGTATTTT

d_gene: TRBD2
abundance: -
j_gene: TRBJ2-5
v_gene: TRBV20-1
CDR3aa: CSPGLAGQETQYF
CDR3nt: TGCAGCCCAGGACTAGCAGGCCAAGAGACCCAGTACTTC

d_gene: -
abundance: many
j_gene: TRBJ2-3
v_gene: TRBV7-2
CDR3aa: CASSLDNPLIRDTQYF
CDR3nt: TGTGCCAGCAGCTTAGATAACCCCCTCATACGAGATACGCAGTATTTT

d_gene: -
abundance: few
j_gene: TRBJ2-2
v_gene: TRBV6-1
CDR3aa: CASMGQNTGELFF
CDR3nt: TGTGCCAGCATGGGGCAGAACACCGGGGAGCTGTTTTTT

d_gene: -
abundance: -
j_gene: TRBJ1-1
v_gene: TRBV14
CDR3aa: CASSPGADYTEAFF
CDR3nt: TGTGCCAGCAGCCCCGGGGCGGATTACACTGAAGCTTTCTTT

d_gene: TRBD1
abundance: few
j_gene: TRBJ1-2
v_gene: TRBV6-2/TRBV6-3
CDR3aa: CASRETGTNYGYTF
CDR3nt: TGTGCCAGCAGAGAGACAGGGACGAACTATGGCTACACCTTC

d_gene: -
abundance: -
j_gene: TRBJ2-3
v_gene: TRBV27
CDR3aa: CASSPRWGASTDTQYF
CDR3nt: TGTGCCAGCAGTCCCCGCTGGGGCGCTAGCACAGATACGCAGTATTTT

d_gene: TRBD1
abundance: -
j_gene: TRBJ2-5
v_gene: TRBV29-1
CDR3aa: CSASGGQGNIETQYF
CDR3nt: TGCAGCGCCTCAGGTGGACAGGGTAATATAGAGACCCAGTACTTC

d_gene: TRBD1
abundance: many
j_gene: TRBJ2-2
v_gene: TRBV7-2
CDR3aa: CASSPGQVNTGELFF
CDR3nt: TGTGCCAGCAGCCCAGGACAGGTGAACACCGGGGAGCTGTTTTTT

d_gene: TRBD2
abundance: -
j_gene: TRBJ2-7
v_gene: TRBV7-2
CDR3aa: CASSLPRGSGEGDRPEQYF
CDR3nt: TGTGCCAGCAGCTTGCCTCGGGGGAGTGGGGAGGGAGATCGCCCTGAGCAGTACTTC

d_gene: -
abundance: few
j_gene: TRBJ1-6
v_gene: TRBV7-2
CDR3aa: CASSLQPGPWDSPLHF
CDR3nt: TGTGCCAGCAGCTTACAACCGGGGCCCTGGGATTCACCCCTCCACTTT

d_gene: TRBD1
abundance: many
j_gene: TRBJ2-2
v_gene: TRBV7-2
CDR3aa: CASSPQGAGTGELFF
CDR3nt: TGTGCCAGCAGCCCGCAGGGGGCCGGCACCGGGGAGCTGTTTTTT